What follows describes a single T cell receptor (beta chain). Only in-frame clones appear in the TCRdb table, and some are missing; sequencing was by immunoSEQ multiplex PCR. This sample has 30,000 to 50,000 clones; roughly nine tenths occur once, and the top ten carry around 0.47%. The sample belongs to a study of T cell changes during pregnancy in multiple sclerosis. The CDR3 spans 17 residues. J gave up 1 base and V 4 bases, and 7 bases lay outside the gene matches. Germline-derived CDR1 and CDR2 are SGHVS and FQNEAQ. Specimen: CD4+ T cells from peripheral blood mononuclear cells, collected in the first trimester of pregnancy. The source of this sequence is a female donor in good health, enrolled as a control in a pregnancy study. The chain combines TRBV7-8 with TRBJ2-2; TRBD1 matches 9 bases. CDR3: CASSSGTGSMNTGELFF. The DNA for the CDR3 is TGTGCCAGCAGCTCTGGGACAGGGTCGATGAACACCGGGGAGCTGTTTTTT.